This T cell receptor beta chain was sequenced for a study of T cell responses to AZD1222 COVID-19 vaccine. The assay was immunoSEQ multiplex PCR, and TCRdb's table has in-frame clones only and misses some. The sample consists of over 110,000 clones, under 90% of them appearing once. With V trimmed by 4 bases and J by 0 bases, 5 bases remained unmatched. The CDR3 consists of 16 residues. Germline V gene sequence: CDR1 SGHRS, CDR2 YFSETQ. The chain recombines TRBV5-1 with TRBJ1-1; 11 bases are shared with TRBD1. Sample: peripheral blood, taken 28 days after the second AZD1222 dose. This TCR was sampled from an adult who received the AZD1222 COVID-19 vaccine. In nucleotides, the CDR3 is TGCGCCAGCAGCCTAGGGACAGGGGGAATGAACACTGAAGCTTTCTTT. Encoded protein: CASSLGTGGMNTEAFF.